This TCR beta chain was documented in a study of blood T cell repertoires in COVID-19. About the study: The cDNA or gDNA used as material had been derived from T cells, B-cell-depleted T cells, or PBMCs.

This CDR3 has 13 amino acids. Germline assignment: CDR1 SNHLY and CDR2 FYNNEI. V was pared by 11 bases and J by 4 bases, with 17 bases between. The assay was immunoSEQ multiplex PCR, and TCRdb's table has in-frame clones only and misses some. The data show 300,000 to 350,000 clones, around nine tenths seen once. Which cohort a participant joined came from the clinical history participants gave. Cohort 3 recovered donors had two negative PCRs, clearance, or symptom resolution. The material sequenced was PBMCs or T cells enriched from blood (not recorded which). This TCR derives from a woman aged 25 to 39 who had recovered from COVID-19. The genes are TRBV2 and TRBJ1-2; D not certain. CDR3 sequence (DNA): TGTGCCGGATTAGTGAGGGAGCCCTATGGCTACACCTTC. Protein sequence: CAGLVREPYGYTF.